What follows is one TCR beta chain and its context. Its antigen is not identified. The assay was immunoSEQ multiplex PCR, and TCRdb's table has in-frame clones only and misses some. Altogether over 100,000 clones are present, around nine tenths being singletons, with the ten largest covering 2% to 2.5%. This sample stems from a study of T cell responses to AZD1222 COVID-19 vaccine. Germline V gives CDR1 SGHAT, CDR2 FQNNGV. The CDR3 length is 15 residues. Unmatched junction bases numbered 3, after V lost 5 bases and J lost 0 bases. Notes on the study in general: There were vaccine-associated CD4 TCRs across spike, dominant at 160-218 and 743-854.

This receptor was obtained from an adult in good health. The source material was peripheral blood, sampled on day 0 of AZD1222 vaccination. V gene TRBV11-2 combines with J gene TRBJ2-2, with 7 nucleotides matching TRBD1. The CDR3, as DNA: TGTGCCAGCAGCCCCACAGGGGCGAACACCGGGGAGCTGTTTTTT. Encoded protein: CASSPTGANTGELFF.